These 29 T cell receptor beta chains came from one sample sequenced in a study of blood T cell repertoires in COVID-19. Generated by immunoSEQ multiplex PCR, the TCRdb table keeps only in-frame clones and is missing some. Of under 450,000 clones detected, about 90% appear once; the ten largest clones hold approximately 3%. The sample was PBMCs or T cells enriched from blood (not recorded which). The receptors here all came from a woman aged 25 to 39 who had recovered from COVID-19.

The rearrangement links TRBV3-1 (or the pseudogene TRBV3-2) to TRBJ1-4, with D unresolved. Germline CDR1 is LGHDT and CDR2 is YNNKEL (reference sequence). V was trimmed by 4 bases and J by 0 bases, leaving 12 bases between them. This CDR3 comprises 16 residues. CDR3 loop: CASSRGWSATNEKLFF. CDR3 nucleotides: TGTGCCAGCAGCCGCGGATGGAGTGCAACTAATGAAAAACTGTTTTTT.

The rearrangement links TRBV5-4 to TRBJ1-1; D is possibly TRBD1 (6 bases). Trimming took 0 bases from V and 11 from J, leaving 17 bases between them. Germline assignment: CDR1 SGHNT and CDR2 YYREEE (reference sequence). The CDR3 has 14 amino acids. CDR3 bases: TGTGCCAGCAGCTTGGCAGGGGACCCGGGGCGGGCTTTCTTT. It yields the protein CASSLAGDPGRAFF.

This clone has just a few counts. The chain is built from TRBV10-3 and TRBJ1-2, with TRBD1 matching over 9 bases. Trimming at V came to 5 bases and at J to 5 bases, leaving 6 bases not matched to a gene. The CDR3 consists of 14 residues. The germline CDR1 and CDR2 sequences are ENHRY and SYGVKD. The CDR3 loop reads CAISTAGTGYGYTF. DNA for the CDR3: TGTGCCATCAGTACCGCCGGGACAGGGTATGGCTACACCTTC.

This chain links TRBV28 with TRBJ1-2; 8 bases line up with TRBD1. Trimming took 2 bases from V and 5 from J; bases not matched to a gene: 4. Germline CDR1 MDHEN, CDR2 SYDVKM. The length of the CDR3 is 14 residues. CDR3 amino acids: CASSLAGGLYGYTF. Here the CDR3 DNA reads TGTGCCAGCAGTTTAGCAGGGGGCTTGTATGGCTACACCTTC.

The chain has TRBV7-3 and TRBJ2-3; 9 bases line up with TRBD2. The germline gives CDR1 SGHTA, CDR2 FQGTGA. CDR3 size: 16 residues. Unmatched junction bases numbered 11, after V lost 5 bases and J lost 5 bases. The CDR3 protein is CASSPAAGGHRDTQYF. The DNA for the CDR3 is TGTGCCAGCAGCCCCGCTGCGGGGGGGCATAGAGATACGCAGTATTTT.

Only a few counts were recorded for this clone. The chain couples TRBV7-8 to TRBJ2-1; 12 nucleotides match TRBD1. The CDR3 sequence is 16 residues long. The junction had 8 bases not matched to a gene; V was cut back by 5 bases and J by 6 bases. The germline CDR1 and CDR2 sequences are SGHVS and FQNEAQ. CDR3 residues: CASSPGGTGGFNEQFF. In DNA form, the CDR3 reads TGTGCCAGCAGCCCTGGCGGGACAGGGGGCTTCAATGAGCAGTTCTTC.

The rearrangement links TRBV7-9 to TRBJ2-3; 8 bases are shared with TRBD2. Germline V CDR1 and CDR2: SEHNR, FQNEAQ (reference sequence). J lost 2 bases, V lost 5 bases, and 9 bases had no gene match. The CDR3 has 16 amino acids. The CDR3 nucleotides read TGTGCCAGCAGCCCAATGACTAGCGCATCCACAGATACGCAGTATTTT. Translating it yields CASSPMTSASTDTQYF.

This chain connects TRBV7-9 to TRBJ2-7; maybe TRBD2 (5 bases). From germline, CDR1 is SEHNR and CDR2 FQNEAQ (reference sequence). V was clipped by 5 bases and J by 6 bases, with 17 bases between them. CDR3 length: 14 residues. In nucleotides, the CDR3 is TGTGCCAGCAGCCCCCTTGGACTGGCTGGCGAGCAGTACTTC. Translated: CASSPLGLAGEQYF.

The V call is TRBV2, the J call TRBJ1-2; D remains unclear. The V gene's germline CDR1 is SNHLY and CDR2 FYNNEI. V lost 8 bases to trimming and J lost 2 bases, with 6 bases between them. This CDR3 has 11 residues. CDR3: CASRQNYGYTF. The CDR3 DNA is TGTGCCAGCCGCCAGAACTATGGCTACACCTTC.

The gene calls are TRBV7-2 and TRBJ2-1, with D possibly TRBD1 on 6 matching bases. This CDR3 comprises 13 residues. V gave up 6 bases and J gave up 5 bases, with 11 bases separating them. The V gene's germline CDR1 is SGHTA and CDR2 FQGNSA. CDR3 region: CASRLDRNNEQFF. Here the CDR3 DNA reads TGTGCCAGCAGGCTGGACAGAAACAATGAGCAGTTCTTC.

The rearrangement links TRBV6-6 to TRBJ1-2, with 7 bases fitting TRBD1. CDR1 and CDR2 (germline): MNHNY, SVGAGI (reference sequence). Germline trimming cut 8 bases from V and 2 bases from J; bases unmatched to any gene: 11. The CDR3 totals 15 residues. The DNA for the CDR3 is TGTGCCAGCGCAATAGGGGGCACGGGAAACTATGGCTACACCTTC. Protein: CASAIGGTGNYGYTF.

The chain couples TRBV4-1 to TRBJ1-3; D is perhaps TRBD1 (5 bases). Germline CDR1 reads MGHRA; CDR2 reads YSYEKL. The CDR3 has 18 amino acids. Trimming shortened V by 3 bases and J by 4 bases, and 22 bases separated the two germline ends. The CDR3: CASSHPPGVWDAGNTIYF. In DNA, the CDR3 is TGCGCCAGCAGCCATCCTCCGGGGGTGTGGGACGCGGGAAACACCATATATTTT.

V usage is TRBV6-1 and J usage is TRBJ1-4, with TRBD1 identical over 8 bases. The V gene's germline CDR1 is MNHNS and CDR2 SASEGT. The CDR3 is 19 amino acids. The junction had 16 bases not matched to a gene; V was cut back by 2 bases and J by 5 bases. CDR3 region: CASSERLFRTGRPNEKLFF. The CDR3 DNA follows: TGTGCCAGCAGTGAAAGGTTGTTCCGGACAGGGAGGCCGAATGAAAAACTGTTTTTT.

This chain connects TRBV14 to TRBJ2-4, with TRBD2 matching over 7 bases. The V and J ends lost 4 bases and 0 bases, in that order; junction bases with no gene match: 9. The germline CDR1 and CDR2 sequences are SGHDN and FVKESK. This CDR3 is 17 amino acids long. CDR3 nucleotide sequence: TGTGCCAGCAGCCCGTCGGGAGGCTTCTTAGCCAAAAACATTCAGTACTTC. Its translation: CASSPSGGFLAKNIQYF.

This chain connects TRBV7-9 to TRBJ1-1, with 8 bases matching TRBD1. V lost 3 bases and J lost 1; bases outside the gene matches: 7. The germline V gene encodes CDR1 SEHNR and CDR2 FQNEAQ (reference sequence). The CDR3 is 16 amino acids. CDR3 sequence: CASSFPRGHTNTEAFF. The DNA of the CDR3 is TGTGCCAGCAGCTTTCCCAGGGGGCATACGAACACTGAAGCTTTCTTT.

The chain has TRBV19 and TRBJ1-2; perhaps TRBD1 as D (6 bases). Trimming took off 4 bases at V and 8 bases at J, with 20 bases between the two ends. The CDR3 loop spans 15 amino acids. CDR1 and CDR2 (germline): LNHDA, SQIVND (reference sequence). The CDR3 loop reads CASSTLPAGEGGYTF. In DNA, the CDR3 is TGTGCCAGTAGTACCCTCCCCGCAGGGGAGGGCGGCTACACCTTC.

CDR3 amino acids: CASSLARRDSTDHNYGYTF. The CDR3 DNA is TGTGCCAGCAGCTTAGCCCGACGGGACAGCACTGATCACAACTATGGCTACACCTTC. The chain employs TRBV7-9 and TRBJ1-2; 7 nucleotides match TRBD1. The junction had 15 bases not matched to a gene; V was cut back by 0 bases and J by 2 bases. The CDR3 is 19 amino acids. Germline V gives CDR1 SEHNR, CDR2 FQNEAQ (reference sequence).

The rearrangement uses TRBV10-3 and TRBJ2-3; 8 nucleotides line up with TRBD1. Trimming took 7 bases from V and 2 from J; bases not matched to a gene: 5. This CDR3 contains 14 residues. Looked up from germline, CDR1 is ENHRY and CDR2 is SYGVKD. The DNA of the CDR3 is TGTGCCATCACCAGGGACAGGAACACAGATACGCAGTATTTT. Protein: CAITRDRNTDTQYF.

The chain uses TRBV5-1 and TRBJ1-5; 8 nucleotides agree with TRBD1. The length of the CDR3 is 14 residues. The V segment lost 4 bases and the J segment 4 bases; nucleotides outside the gene matches: 4. Germline assignment: CDR1 SGHRS and CDR2 YFSETQ. Here the CDR3 DNA reads TGCGCCAGCAGCCAAGGGACAGGTAATCAGCCCCAGCATTTT. Translation gives CASSQGTGNQPQHF.

The chain is built from TRBV7-3 and TRBJ2-3; D possibly corresponds to TRBD2 (5 bases). The CDR3 is 14 residues long. Germline V lookup: CDR1 SGHTA, CDR2 FQGTGA. Trimming shortened V by 4 bases and J by 2 bases, and 10 bases separated the two germline ends. CDR3 protein: CASSSGGNTDTQYF. The CDR3 DNA is TGTGCCAGCAGCTCCGGAGGCAACACAGATACGCAGTATTTT.

This rearrangement joins TRBV7-9 to TRBJ1-2, with D possibly matching TRBD1 (5 bases). V lost 3 bases and J 8 bases, leaving 16 bases between the germline ends. The CDR3 covers 14 residues. Germline V CDR1 and CDR2: SEHNR, FQNEAQ (reference sequence). CDR3 loop: CASSFLQGPWGYTF. The CDR3 nucleotides are TGTGCCAGCAGCTTTTTGCAGGGCCCTTGGGGCTACACCTTC.

The rearrangement links TRBV7-9 to TRBJ1-1; D is unclear. In germline, CDR1 is SEHNR, CDR2 FQNEAQ (reference sequence). The CDR3 runs 13 residues. The V end was cut by 5 bases, the J end by 0 bases, with 7 bases between. CDR3 protein: CASSISMNTEAFF. As DNA, the CDR3 is TGTGCCAGCAGCATTAGTATGAACACTGAAGCTTTCTTT.

This rearrangement joins TRBV19 to TRBJ1-4, with D hard to call. The CDR3 sequence is 14 residues long. Germline V gene data show CDR1 as LNHDA and CDR2 as SQIVND (reference sequence). V was pared by 1 base and J by 4 bases, with 7 bases between. The CDR3 here is CASSIAGDNEKLFF. The CDR3, as DNA: TGTGCCAGTAGTATAGCTGGAGATAATGAAAAACTGTTTTTT. Full variable domain (missing parts from reference TRBV19 and TRBJ1-4): DGGITQSPKYLFRKEGQNVTLSCEQNLNHDAMYWYRQDPGQGLRLIYYSQIVNDFQKGDIAEGYSVSREKKESFPLTVTSAQKNPTAFYLCASSIAGDNEKLFFGSGTQLSVL.

The genes are TRBV7-9 and TRBJ2-5, with 7 bases matching TRBD2. This CDR3 spans 15 amino acids. Germline CDR1 is SEHNR and CDR2 is FQNEAQ (reference sequence). V shed 1 base, J shed 2 bases, and the junction held 4 bases outside the gene matches. The CDR3 reads CASSLGGRAQETQYF. The CDR3, as DNA: TGTGCCAGCAGCTTAGGCGGGAGAGCTCAAGAGACCCAGTACTTC.

The V and J genes are TRBV15 and TRBJ1-5; no reliable D call. Germline lookup yields CDR1 LNHNV and CDR2 YYDKDF (reference sequence). V was cut by 1 base and J by 6 bases, with 7 bases left in between. CDR3 length equals 13 residues. CDR3 amino acids: CATSRGNGQPQHF. CDR3 nucleotides: TGTGCCACCAGCAGAGGTAACGGTCAGCCCCAGCATTTT. The full variable domain, with the rest looked up from reference TRBV15 and TRBJ1-5, is DAMVIQNPRYQVTQFGKPVTLSCSQTLNHNVMYWYQQKSSQAPKLLFHYYDKDFNNEADTPDNFQSRRPNTSFCFLDIRSPGLGDTAMYLCATSRGNGQPQHFGDGTRLSIL.

This clone occurred a few times. V gene TRBV7-2 combines with J gene TRBJ2-2; the D gene is possibly TRBD1 (6 bases). The germline V gene has CDR1 SGHTA and CDR2 FQGNSA. V dropped 4 bases and J dropped 6 bases, with 18 bases sitting between them. The CDR3 runs 16 residues. The CDR3 reads CASSYQQGFSAGELFF. The DNA of the CDR3 is TGTGCCAGCAGCTACCAACAGGGTTTTAGTGCCGGGGAGCTGTTTTTT.

The chain uses TRBV28 and TRBJ2-3, with 8 bases that match TRBD2. Germline CDR1 MDHEN, CDR2 SYDVKM. The length of the CDR3 is 15 residues. The V gene end was trimmed by 5 bases and the J gene end by 3 bases; junction bases not matched to a gene: 7. CDR3 bases: TGTGCCAGCAGTGGGGTGCGGGGGGCGACAGATACGCAGTATTTT. This encodes CASSGVRGATDTQYF.

This clone was counted a single time. The rearrangement links TRBV5-5 to TRBJ2-7; D possibly corresponds to TRBD2 (5 bases). This CDR3 comprises 15 residues. Germline CDR1 and CDR2: SGHKS and YYEKEE (reference sequence). Trimming left V 6 bases short and J 3 bases short, with 19 bases between. The CDR3 region has the DNA TGTGCCAGCATCACGGACTCACTGAGGATCTACGAGCAGTACTTC. It translates to CASITDSLRIYEQYF.

The chain carries TRBV12-3 or TRBV12-4 and TRBJ2-7; D is unclear. With 7 bases removed from V and 0 bases from J, the gap between germline ends came to 10 bases. This CDR3 spans 13 amino acids. The CDR3 DNA is TGTGCCAGCAAAGACACCTACTCCTACGAGCAGTACTTC. As protein: CASKDTYSYEQYF.